One TCR beta chain is described in this entry. The antigen is not known. Use of 60 Vbeta and 13 Jbeta primers characterized the PCR. The table came from immunoSEQ multiplex PCR; TCRdb's copy has only in-frame clones and leaves some out. This repertoire shows fewer than 150,000 clones, around 77% found once; its top ten account for more than 4.5%. This sample stems from a study of cytomegalovirus exposure and HLA in healthy donors. Overall study findings and caveats: There were 164 TCR beta chains listed as cytomegalovirus-associated. Relative to equally common others, HLA-associated TCR beta chains showed greater clonal expansion in a later analysis. Roughly uniform sequencing depth across donors was assumed, possibly incorrectly. With DRB1 most and HLA-C fewest, TCR association rates differed between HLA loci in a later analysis.

The CDR3 sequence is 17 residues long. V lost 5 bases and J 4 bases, leaving 23 bases between the germline ends. Per the germline V gene, CDR1 is LNHNV and CDR2 is YYDKDF (reference sequence). The V and J genes are TRBV15 and TRBJ1-2; D call uncertain. Sample: PBMCs. This sequence originates from a woman in her fifties or sixties in good health and CMV-seronegative. The CDR3 coding sequence is TGTGCCACCAGCTCCCCCTCTCGGGAAGGCATTGGCTATGGCTACACCTTC. Translating it yields CATSSPSREGIGYGYTF.